This T cell receptor (beta chain) emerged from a study of blood T cell repertoires in COVID-19 (dated by TCRdb to 2020 to 2021). Broadly, across the study: Collaborator samples came from the United States, Italy and Spain and covered acute and convalescent phases of COVID-19. The prospective study material was composed of cDNA or gDNA derived from T cells, B-cell-depleted T cells, or PBMCs. The dataset comprised deeply sampled blood TCRbeta repertoires from subjects exposed to, actively infected with, or recovered from COVID-19. A freely available public database, intended as a resource for researchers studying the immune response to SARS-CoV-2, is where the repertoires were released. Samples came from the ongoing ImmuneRACE study (first 160 participants) plus 1,254 subjects from 6 global collaborators. The sample metadata nearly always contained a de-identified subject ID, COVID-19 status, age in years and sex. Where HLA class I and class II types were available, the types were taken from metadata supplied by the sample provider, not from assay-based typing. Study-wide findings and limitations: How much clinical and demographic metadata was included differed by source and by participant, and the metadata was provided uncurated.

TCRbeta CDR3 regions were amplified from genomic DNA by means of the immunoSEQ Assay, a bias-controlled multiplex PCR. As for how the authors treated the data: The number of nucleated cells in each sample was estimated from the amplification of reference gene primers within the assay. To quantify the absolute abundance of each unique TCRbeta CDR3 rearrangement, sequence reads were collapsed and filtered. For each sample, productive Simpson clonality was calculated by taking the square root of Simpson's diversity index across productive rearrangements. The clones in this table, taken by TCRdb from immuneACCESS, are in-frame only. Not every clone is retained; where verified, under half of the shortfall comes from an unresolved V gene, and the cause of the rest is unknown. The D gene and trimming were derived from the DNA, and the V and J assignments and clone size from that table. The sample has about 210,000 clones on record, 92% of them singletons. In total, the top ten clones hold approximately 1.2% of the sample.

According to the germline V gene (reference sequence), CDR1 reads SGHKS and CDR2 reads YYEKEE. Relative to germline, V is 5 bases shorter and J is 8 bases shorter, with 19 bases between their ends. The CDR3 holds 15 amino acids from the cysteine to the phenylalanine. Only the CDR3 portion is preserved as DNA: 45 bases, with reading frame beginning at the first base. Collaborating institutions collected whole blood in K2EDTA tubes following their own protocols. For TCRbeta analysis, collaborators shipped samples in one of three forms: frozen whole blood, isolated PBMCs, or DNA extracted from either of those sample types. In the case of this clone: This clone's antigen is unknown. Per-base quality was not reported, and no clone a single base away is much larger than it.

The specimen was peripheral blood. Recombination linked TRBV5-5 to TRBJ1-4, and the D gene may be TRBD1, 6 bases matching. This TCR was sampled from a man aged 25-45 years with acute or convalescent COVID-19. CDR3 loop: CASRTAPWDTEKLFF. The DNA sequence is given as TGTGCCAGCAGAACCGCCCCGTGGGACACCGAAAAACTGTTTTTT.